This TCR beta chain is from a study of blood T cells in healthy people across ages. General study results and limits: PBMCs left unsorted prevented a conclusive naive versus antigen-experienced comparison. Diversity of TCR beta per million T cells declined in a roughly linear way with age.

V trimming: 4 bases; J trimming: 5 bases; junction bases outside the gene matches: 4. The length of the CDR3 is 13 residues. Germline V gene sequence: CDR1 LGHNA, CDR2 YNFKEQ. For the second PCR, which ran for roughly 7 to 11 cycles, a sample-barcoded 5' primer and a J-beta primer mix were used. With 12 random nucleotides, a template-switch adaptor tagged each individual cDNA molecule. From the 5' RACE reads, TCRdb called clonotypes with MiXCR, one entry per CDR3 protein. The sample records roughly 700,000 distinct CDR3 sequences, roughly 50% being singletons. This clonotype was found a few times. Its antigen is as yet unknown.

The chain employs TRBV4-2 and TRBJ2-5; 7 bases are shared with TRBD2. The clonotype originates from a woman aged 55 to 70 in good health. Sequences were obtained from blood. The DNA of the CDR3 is TGTGCCAGCAGCCGAGAACTAGCGGAGACCCAGTACTTC. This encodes CASSRELAETQYF.